This T cell receptor beta chain emerged from a study of T cell responses to AZD1222 COVID-19 vaccine. Whole-study findings and limits: Samples come after the peak T cell response, not at day 14. Seropositivity was recorded at baseline in only a handful of AZD1222 recipients. The donors showed a predominance of white British ancestry and of females, with possible underestimation of clonal diversity.

As concerns this clone: Its antigen is still unknown.

Pooled samples include second doses given at about 4 or 12 weeks. Germline CDR1 reads SNHLY; CDR2 reads FYNNEI. The CDR3 length is 13 residues. V was clipped by 6 bases and J by 1 base, with 10 bases between them. Only in-frame clones appear in the TCRdb table, and some are missing; sequencing was by immunoSEQ multiplex PCR. The sample lists roughly 160,000 clones; 88% were seen once. The V call is TRBV2, the J call TRBJ2-7; the D is unclear. The starting material was peripheral blood, obtained 28 days after the second AZD1222 dose. The clonotype comes from an adult who received the AZD1222 COVID-19 vaccine. CDR3 nucleotide sequence: TGTGCCAGCAGGAGTCCTGCATCCTACGAGCAGTACTTC. It is translated as CASRSPASYEQYF. The full variable domain, in which reference TRBV2 and TRBJ2-7 provide the parts outside the CDR3, is EPEVTQTPSHQVTQMGQEVILRCVPISNHLYFYWYRQILGQKVEFLVSFYNNEISEKSEIFDDQFSVERPDGSNFTLKIRSTKLEDSAMYFCASRSPASYEQYFGPGTRLTVT.